There are a few counts of the clone carrying this TCR beta chain. What it binds is not known. CDR3 length equals 17 residues. From germline, CDR1 is SGHVS and CDR2 FQNEAQ. Trimming removed 3 bases from V and 0 bases from J; junction bases left unmatched: 8. Sequencing followed a ViraFEST assay step that expanded antigen-specific CD4+ T cells with viral peptide pools. Researchers isolated CD4+ T cells once ten to eleven days of culture had elapsed. Sometime from March through December 2020, the person acquired a SARS-CoV-2 infection that PCR confirmed. Of the BNT162b2 and mRNA-1273 vaccines, participants received two doses of one or the other. Every well housed 1.5 million to 2 million PBMC, which grew in culture alongside around 9.9 IU/ml IL-2 and roughly 9.9 ug/ml peptides. The authors exchanged half the medium for IL-2 medium on days 3 and 7. Repertoires were generated with immunoSEQ multiplex PCR, while TCRdb's copy carries only in-frame clones and drops some. The table shows 13,000 to 15,000 clones, with 76% occurring only once.

The data stem from a study of vaccination effects on CD4 cells after COVID-19. Study at large: Both early and late time points after vaccination provided samples from a few convalescent patients.

Overall study findings and caveats: Clones arising from infection and from vaccination showed marked clonal contraction late after vaccination.

This rearrangement joins TRBV7-8 to TRBJ2-1; TRBD1 aligns across 7 bases. The sequenced sample was CD4+ T cells from PBMCs cultured with HCoV-NL63 spike peptides, obtained after COVID-19 vaccination. The receptor comes from a human donor who had a prior SARS-CoV-2 infection. The CDR3 DNA sequence: TGTGCCAGCAGCTTGGGCAGGGGGATCAGCTCCTACAATGAGCAGTTCTTC. It codes for CASSLGRGISSYNEQFF.